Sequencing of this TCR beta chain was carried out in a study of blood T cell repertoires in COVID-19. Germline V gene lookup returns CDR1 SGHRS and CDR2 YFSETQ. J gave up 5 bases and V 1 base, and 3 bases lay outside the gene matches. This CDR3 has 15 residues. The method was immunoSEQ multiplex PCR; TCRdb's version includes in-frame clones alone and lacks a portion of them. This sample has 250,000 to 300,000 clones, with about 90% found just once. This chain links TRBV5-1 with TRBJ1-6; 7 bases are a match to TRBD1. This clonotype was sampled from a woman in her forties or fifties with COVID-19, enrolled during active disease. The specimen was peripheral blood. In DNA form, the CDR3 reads TGCGCCAGCAGCTTGACTGGACAGGATAATTCACCCCTCCACTTT. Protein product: CASSLTGQDNSPLHF.